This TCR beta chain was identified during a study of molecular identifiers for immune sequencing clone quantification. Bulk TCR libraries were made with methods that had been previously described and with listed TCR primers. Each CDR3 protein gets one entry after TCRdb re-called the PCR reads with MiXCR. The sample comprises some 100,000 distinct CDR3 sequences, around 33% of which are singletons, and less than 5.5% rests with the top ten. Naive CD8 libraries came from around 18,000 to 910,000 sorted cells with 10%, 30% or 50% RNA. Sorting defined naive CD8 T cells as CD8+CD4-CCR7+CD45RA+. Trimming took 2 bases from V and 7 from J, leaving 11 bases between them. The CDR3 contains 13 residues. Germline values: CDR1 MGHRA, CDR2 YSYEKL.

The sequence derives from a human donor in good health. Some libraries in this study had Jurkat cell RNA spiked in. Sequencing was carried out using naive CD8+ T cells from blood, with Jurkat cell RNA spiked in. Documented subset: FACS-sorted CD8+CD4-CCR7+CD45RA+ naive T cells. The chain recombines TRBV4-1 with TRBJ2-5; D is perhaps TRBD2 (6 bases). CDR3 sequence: CASSQNHGGTQYF. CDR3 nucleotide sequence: TGCGCCAGCAGCCAAAATCACGGGGGGACCCAGTACTTC.